This T cell receptor (beta chain) appears in the sequencing data of a study of blood T cells in healthy people across ages (dated by TCRdb to the mid-2010s). Notes on the research overall: In model experiments, roughly one uniquely barcoded TCR beta cDNA molecule per two T cells was captured by template switching. Using the same blood draw, the study looked at two additional independent replicas of 1 million unique cDNA reads for two donors, one aged 18 to 30 and the other aged 80 or older. To avoid experimental bias, donors of different ages were randomly spread across the sequencing lanes. Four age groups were formed from the donors: young (average approximately 17 years), middle-aged (around 37), aged (62) and long-lived (about 75). Age-related changes in TCR beta repertoire diversity were measured in the study by deep sequencing normalized with unique cDNA molecular identifiers.

The paper as a whole reports these results and caveats: Observed TCR beta diversity per million T cells fell roughly linearly with age, and a significant reduction was already apparent by age roughly 41. Compared with the aged group, more naive CD4+ T cells, fewer expanded clones and increased TCR diversity were shown by the long-lived group, suggesting age selection. Estimates of total diversity from one million sequenced T cells were regarded as lower bounds and underestimates. There was a strong correlation between observed TCR beta diversity and the percentage of naive T cells measured by flow cytometry. Since profiling was done on bulk unsorted PBMCs, naive and antigen-experienced compartments could not be conclusively compared. The CMV infection status of donors was not known, potentially confounding age-related changes in expanded clonotypes.

To prepare the library, 5' RACE was applied. The run used an Illumina HiSeq 2500. A second PCR of roughly 7 to 11 cycles was run with a J-beta primer mix and a sample-barcoded 5' primer. Each TCR beta cDNA molecule received a unique molecular identifier from a template-switch 5' adaptor carrying 12 random nucleotides. Each sample yielded at least 2.5 million CDR3-containing paired-end reads. All of the RNA was converted into first-strand cDNA using the Mint cDNA synthesis kit, with a TRBC-specific oligonucleotide serving as the primer. After uracil-DNA glycosylase treatment, a first 18-cycle PCR used universal primers M1SS and BC2_uni_R on all cDNA. Per the original workflow: For normalization, 1 million high-quality reads were randomly selected from each sample, with every read carrying a distinct molecular identifier. Instead of being binned into consensus sequences, reads with shared molecular identifiers were discarded. MiTCR, run with a Q25 quality threshold and the strictest error-elimination algorithm, handled CDR3 identification, clonotype clustering and error correction. A nonparametric unseen species model with Euler transformation was used to estimate lower-bound total TCR beta diversity. TCRdb reprocessed the public reads (quality trimming at Q25 with fastp, clone calling with MiXCR) and kept in-frame beta chains. Each CDR3 protein appears once, grouped with its most common genes and DNA. The V and J calls here are based on TCRdb, not the publication. Present in this sample are roughly 900,000 distinct CDR3 sequences, around 49% of which were seen just once. The ten largest account for roughly 13% of the sample.

Looking up the germline V gene yields CDR1 LGHNA and CDR2 YNFKEQ. From cysteine to phenylalanine, the CDR3 is 17 amino acids long. Only the CDR3 portion is preserved as DNA: 51 bases, with reading frame beginning at the first base. The junction shows trimming of 3 bases on V and 4 bases on J, and the gene matches do not reach 9 bases of it. This clonotype was recorded once. Its antigen target is currently unknown. One base away there is no much larger clone; base qualities are not given. The roughly 42 donors, aged roughly 6 to 95 years, were systemically healthy Caucasian individuals from Russia. Each donor gave around 9 milliliters of peripheral blood, collected into EDTA-treated Vacutainer tubes. Ficoll-Paque density-gradient centrifugation was used to isolate PBMCs, with at least 7 million per sample. Trizol reagent was used to extract total RNA from PBMCs, with at least 5.5 micrograms per sample. The percentages of naive CD45RAhigh/CD27high T cells were determined by flow cytometry on a PBMC aliquot from every donor.

The chain uses TRBV4-2 and TRBJ2-1, with 10 junctional bases fitting TRBD2. Sample: blood. The sequence derives from a young man in good health. CDR3 sequence: CASSQKGASGGYNEQFF. In nucleotides, the sequence is TGTGCCAGCAGCCAGAAGGGGGCTAGCGGGGGTTACAATGAGCAGTTCTTC.